What follows are 17 T cell receptor beta chains derived from one specimen sequenced in a study of blood T cells in healthy people across ages. The authors ran a second PCR of about 6 to 11 cycles using a sample-barcoded 5' primer and a J-beta primer mix. TCRdb redid the calling of the 5' RACE reads with MiXCR, one entry per CDR3 protein. In the table there are hundreds of thousands of distinct CDR3 sequences, under 65% of which are singletons. The sample taken for sequencing was blood. The source of these receptors is a woman of 80 years or more in good health.

This clonotype was found a few times. The chain employs TRBV12-3 or TRBV12-4 and TRBJ2-2, with D tentatively TRBD1 or TRBD2 (6 bases each). The V gene lost 1 base and the J gene lost 7 bases, with 13 bases spanning the gap. This CDR3 has 15 amino acids. The CDR3 loop is CASSLGGGPIGELFF. The CDR3 nucleotides read TGTGCCAGCAGTTTAGGAGGGGGGCCTATCGGGGAGCTGTTTTTT.

This clonotype appeared once. A read error may produce the germline difference seen at one junction end. The gene calls are TRBV20-1 and TRBJ2-4; 14 positions match TRBD2. This CDR3 has 12 amino acids. Germline values: CDR1 DFQATT, CDR2 SNEGSKA (reference sequence). The CDR3, as DNA: TGCAGTGCTTCGACTAGCGGGAGGGCTAAGTCCTTC. Translating gives CSASTSGRAKSF.

This clonotype was seen ten or more times. The junction differs from germline at one of its ends, possibly a read error. This chain uses TRBV7-2 with TRBJ2-1, with D perhaps given as TRBD1 or TRBD2 (5 bases each). The CDR3 loop spans 13 amino acids. Germline values: CDR1 SGHTA, CDR2 FQGNSA. The CDR3 is CASSFGGYNEQFF. The CDR3 DNA reads TGCGCCAGCAGCTTTGGGGGTTACAATGAGCAGTTCTTC.

This clonotype was observed once. At one end the junction does not follow the germline gene, possibly because of a read error. The chain has TRBV20-1 and TRBJ2-3; D is perhaps TRBD1 (5 bases). Germline V gene sequence: CDR1 DFQATT, CDR2 SNEGSKA (reference sequence). The CDR3 is 14 residues long. CDR3 in amino acids: CSARDRVGTGTQYF. The CDR3 DNA reads as TGCAGTGCTAGAGATCGGGTCGGCACAGGTACGCAGTATTTT.

J is TRBJ2-7 and V is TRBV29-1, with no clear D. Germline V gene data show CDR1 as SQVTM and CDR2 as ANQGSEA. This CDR3 comprises 11 residues. Deletions cut 6 bases from V and 3 bases from J, with 9 bases between. The CDR3 loop is CSVGGNYEQYF. DNA for the CDR3: TGCAGCGTAGGCGGTAACTACGAGCAGTACTTC.

The chain uses TRBV20-1 and TRBJ2-1, with TRBD2 as a possible D gene (6 bases). This CDR3 has 12 residues. From germline, CDR1 is DFQATT and CDR2 SNEGSKA (reference sequence). V was cut by 3 bases and J by 9 bases, with 12 bases left in between. CDR3 nucleotide sequence: TGCAGTGCTAGTCTAGCGATAGGTGAGCAGTTCTTC. Amino acids: CSASLAIGEQFF.

This sequence joins TRBV29-1 and TRBJ2-3, with TRBD2 matching 8 bases. Germline V gene lookup returns CDR1 SQVTM and CDR2 ANQGSEA. The CDR3 is made up of 13 amino acids. J lost 2 bases, V lost 7 bases, and 5 bases had no gene match. CDR3 bases: TGCAGCGACGGGAGGGCCTTCACAGATACGCAGTATTTT. Residues: CSDGRAFTDTQYF.

The chain couples TRBV20-1 to TRBJ2-5; 8 nucleotides agree with TRBD2. The CDR3 has 15 residues. J was trimmed by 4 bases and V by 0 bases; bases with no gene match: 7. Germline-derived CDR1 and CDR2 are DFQATT and SNEGSKA (reference sequence). This chain's CDR3 is CSARDPLAGSETQYF. Here the CDR3 DNA reads TGCAGTGCTAGAGATCCGCTAGCGGGCTCAGAGACCCAGTACTTC.

Concerning this clonotype: This could be a read error, since a much larger clone is one nucleotide away. The chain carries TRBV6-5 and TRBJ2-5; D possibly corresponds to TRBD1 (6 bases). V was cut by 0 bases and J by 5 bases, with 16 bases left in between. The CDR3 sequence is 16 residues long. CDR1 and CDR2 from the germline V gene are MNHEY and SVGAGI. The CDR3 loop reads CASSYSGWAGEETQYF. Here the CDR3 DNA reads TGTGCCAGCAGTTACTCAGGTTGGGCAGGGGAGGAGACCCAGTACTTC.

This sequence joins TRBV7-2 and TRBJ2-7; TRBD1 is a possible D gene (6 bases). The CDR3 consists of 14 residues. Germline lookup yields CDR1 SGHTA and CDR2 FQGNSA. The germline V and J ends were trimmed by 3 bases and 5 bases, with 14 bases remaining between them. CDR3 loop: CASSFRGKVDEQYF. The CDR3 nucleotides are TGTGCCAGCAGCTTTAGGGGGAAGGTAGACGAGCAGTACTTC.

The chain combines TRBV6-2 or TRBV6-3 with TRBJ2-7, with 11 bases fitting TRBD2. Germline-derived CDR1 and CDR2 are MNHEY and SVGEGT. This CDR3 is built from 17 residues. The V segment lost 4 bases and the J segment 4 bases; nucleotides outside the gene matches: 12. CDR3 amino acids: CASSSPVPTSGSYEQYF. DNA of the CDR3: TGTGCCAGCAGTTCCCCTGTCCCCACTAGCGGGAGTTACGAGCAGTACTTC.

The sample holds many counts of this clonotype. The J gene is TRBJ1-1, the V gene TRBV25-1; 9 bases map to TRBD1. This CDR3 has 16 residues. The V and J ends lost 7 bases and 3 bases, in that order; junction bases with no gene match: 12. Germline loops: CDR1 MGHDK, CDR2 SYGVNS. The CDR3, as DNA: TGTGCCAGCAATGGGATTCGAGGGACAGGGTACACTGAAGCTTTCTTT. Translation gives CASNGIRGTGYTEAFF. Complete variable domain (other parts from reference TRBV25-1 and TRBJ1-1): EADIYQTPRYLVIGTGKKITLECSQTMGHDKMYWYQQDPGMELHLIHYSYGVNSTEKGDLSSESTVSRIRTEHFPLTLESARPSHTSQYLCASNGIRGTGYTEAFFGQGTRLTVV.

The J gene is TRBJ2-5, the V gene TRBV27; either TRBD1 or TRBD2 may supply D (5 bases each). The J call is in doubt because the DNA end fits TRBJ2-7 better. Per the germline V gene, CDR1 is MNHEY and CDR2 is SMNVEV (reference sequence). CDR3 length equals 16 residues. Here the CDR3 DNA reads TGTGCCAGCAGTTTGACCGTAGGAGCGGCCCAGGGCGAGCAGTACTTC. This encodes CASSLTVGAAQGEQYF.

To note about this clonotype: This sequence may be a read error, since a much larger clone differs from it by one base. V usage is TRBV7-9 and J usage is TRBJ2-7; 8 bases match TRBD2. Germline CDR1 reads SEHNR; CDR2 reads FQNEAQ (reference sequence). CDR3 length: 17 residues. The junction had 13 bases not matched to a gene; V was cut back by 0 bases and J by 6 bases. CDR3 nucleotide sequence: TGTGCCAGCAGCTTAGCCTCTGGGGGCGGGAGGAGGTCCGAGCAGTACTTC. It translates to CASSLASGGGRRSEQYF.

This clonotype was recorded many times. J is TRBJ2-7 and V is TRBV14, with D maybe TRBD1 (5 bases). The CDR3 contains 15 residues. Germline CDR1 is SGHDN and CDR2 is FVKESK. Between the trimmed V and J ends, which lost 0 bases and 2 bases, there was a span of 11 bases. The CDR3 loop reads CASSQELARAYEQYF. The CDR3 nucleotides are TGTGCCAGCAGCCAAGAACTTGCCAGGGCCTACGAGCAGTACTTC.

This clonotype was observed at least ten times. The chain couples TRBV6-2 or TRBV6-3 to TRBJ2-1; possible D gene TRBD2, 5 bases. Trimming shortened V by 8 bases and J by 5 bases, and 16 bases separated the two germline ends. The CDR3 runs 14 residues. The germline CDR1 and CDR2 sequences are MNHEY and SVGEGT. For the CDR3, the DNA is TGTGCCAGCGAAACCGGACTTCGGAACAATGAGCAGTTCTTC. Translated: CASETGLRNNEQFF.

The rearrangement links TRBV7-2 to TRBJ2-7; perhaps TRBD2 as D (5 bases). Germline V gene data show CDR1 as SGHTA and CDR2 as FQGNSA. The V end was cut by 3 bases, the J end by 1 base, with 10 bases between. This CDR3 is 14 amino acids long. CDR3 bases: TGTGCCAGCAGCTTCGGGGTCGGGTCCTACGAGCAGTACTTC. This translates into CASSFGVGSYEQYF.